Listed below are T cell receptor beta chains from one sample, sequenced in a study of lymphopenia after photon versus proton radiotherapy. Measured with immunoSEQ multiplex PCR; TCRdb has only the in-frame clones, and not every one. Of about 65,000 clones in the sample, more than 75% were seen once. Sequencing used peripheral blood, obtained from a patient treated with proton-based radiotherapy. These receptors all stem from a man at least 80 years old with esophageal cancer. Both conserved end residues are part of each CDR3. The order of the fields is V gene, J gene, D gene, clone size, CDR3 protein, CDR3 DNA. A D gene is named only where the DNA matches it firmly. The size field is filled for only some rows; it gives once, few, many or a size class.

v_call: TRBV19
j_call: TRBJ1-4
d_call: TRBD1
clone_size: -
cdr3_aa: CASSVWDRTFIATNEKLFF
cdr3_nt: TGTGCCAGTAGTGTCTGGGACAGGACCTTCATTGCAACTAATGAAAAACTGTTTTTT

v_call: TRBV7-7
j_call: TRBJ2-2
d_call: TRBD1
clone_size: -
cdr3_aa: CASSLRTGAHGELFF
cdr3_nt: TGTGCTAGCAGCCTAAGGACAGGGGCGCACGGGGAGCTGTTTTTT

v_call: TRBV5-1
j_call: TRBJ1-1
d_call: -
clone_size: -
cdr3_aa: CASSLASGGTEAFF
cdr3_nt: TGCGCCAGCAGCTTGGCATCTGGGGGCACTGAAGCTTTCTTT

v_call: TRBV27
j_call: TRBJ2-3
d_call: -
clone_size: -
cdr3_aa: CASSSPTGEDTQYF
cdr3_nt: TGTGCCAGCAGTTCCCCGACAGGTGAAGATACGCAGTATTTT

v_call: TRBV7-9
j_call: TRBJ2-3
d_call: -
clone_size: -
cdr3_aa: CASSFLGGFTDTQYF
cdr3_nt: TGTGCCAGCAGCTTTCTCGGGGGCTTCACAGATACGCAGTATTTT

v_call: TRBV6-5
j_call: TRBJ1-4
d_call: -
clone_size: once
cdr3_aa: CASRPSGPEKLFF
cdr3_nt: TGTGCCAGCAGACCCTCCGGGCCTGAAAAACTGTTTTTT

v_call: TRBV4-1
j_call: TRBJ2-3
d_call: TRBD2
clone_size: -
cdr3_aa: CASSQEKWGGTDTQYF
cdr3_nt: TGCGCCAGCAGCCAAGAAAAATGGGGGGGAACAGATACGCAGTATTTT

v_call: TRBV9
j_call: TRBJ2-3
d_call: -
clone_size: -
cdr3_aa: CASSVGGGMADTQYF
cdr3_nt: TGTGCCAGCAGCGTAGGCGGGGGCATGGCAGATACGCAGTATTTT

v_call: TRBV7-9
j_call: TRBJ2-7
d_call: -
clone_size: few
cdr3_aa: CASSFLYEQYF
cdr3_nt: TGTGCCAGCAGCTTCCTCTACGAGCAGTACTTC

v_call: TRBV5-1
j_call: TRBJ1-5
d_call: -
clone_size: -
cdr3_aa: CASSSQGYSNQPQHF
cdr3_nt: TGCGCCAGCAGCTCCCAGGGGTATAGCAATCAGCCCCAGCATTTT

v_call: TRBV19
j_call: TRBJ1-5
d_call: -
clone_size: -
cdr3_aa: CASSAPTGDYSNQPQHF
cdr3_nt: TGTGCCAGTAGTGCCCCGACAGGAGATTATAGCAATCAGCCCCAGCATTTT

v_call: TRBV4-1
j_call: TRBJ1-3
d_call: -
clone_size: -
cdr3_aa: CASSQLGRGAGNTIYF
cdr3_nt: TGCGCCAGCAGCCAACTAGGGCGGGGAGCAGGAAACACCATATATTTT

v_call: TRBV7-2
j_call: TRBJ1-3
d_call: -
clone_size: -
cdr3_aa: CASSLIRFSGNTIYF
cdr3_nt: TGTGCCAGCAGCTTAATACGGTTCTCTGGAAACACCATATATTTT

v_call: TRBV6-5
j_call: TRBJ2-3
d_call: -
clone_size: -
cdr3_aa: CASSMGPDTQYF
cdr3_nt: TGTGCCAGCAGCATGGGACCTGATACGCAGTATTTT

v_call: TRBV2
j_call: TRBJ2-2
d_call: -
clone_size: -
cdr3_aa: CASSDRTNTGELFF
cdr3_nt: TGTGCCAGCAGTGACAGGACGAACACCGGGGAGCTGTTTTTT

v_call: TRBV19
j_call: TRBJ2-5
d_call: -
clone_size: -
cdr3_aa: CASSQSGPGANYYQETQYF
cdr3_nt: TGTGCCAGTAGTCAAAGCGGGCCAGGAGCTAATTATTACCAAGAGACCCAGTACTTC

v_call: TRBV7-2
j_call: TRBJ2-3
d_call: -
clone_size: -
cdr3_aa: CASSFVDPRSTDTQYF
cdr3_nt: TGTGCCAGCAGCTTTGTGGATCCACGTAGCACAGATACGCAGTATTTT

v_call: TRBV15
j_call: TRBJ2-1
d_call: -
clone_size: -
cdr3_aa: CATSRDRASGGEQFF
cdr3_nt: TGTGCCACCAGCAGAGATCGGGCCTCCGGGGGTGAGCAGTTCTTC

v_call: TRBV7-8
j_call: TRBJ2-5
d_call: -
clone_size: -
cdr3_aa: CASSQGRETQYF
cdr3_nt: TGTGCCAGCAGCCAGGGTCGAGAGACCCAGTACTTC

v_call: TRBV15
j_call: TRBJ2-7
d_call: -
clone_size: -
cdr3_aa: CATSREAGRYEQYF
cdr3_nt: TGTGCCACCAGCAGGGAGGCAGGGCGCTACGAGCAGTACTTC

v_call: TRBV5-4
j_call: TRBJ1-6
d_call: TRBD1
clone_size: -
cdr3_aa: CASSLGQGLGSPLHF
cdr3_nt: TGTGCCAGCAGCTTGGGACAGGGTCTGGGTTCACCCCTCCACTTT

v_call: TRBV2
j_call: TRBJ2-1
d_call: -
clone_size: once
cdr3_aa: CASRRQENSYNEQFF
cdr3_nt: TGTGCCAGCAGGCGACAGGAGAATTCCTACAATGAGCAGTTCTTC

v_call: TRBV19
j_call: TRBJ1-6
d_call: TRBD1
clone_size: -
cdr3_aa: CASSFGTGSNSPLHF
cdr3_nt: TGTGCCAGTAGTTTTGGGACAGGGAGTAATTCACCCCTCCACTTT

v_call: TRBV7-7
j_call: TRBJ1-3
d_call: -
clone_size: few
cdr3_aa: CASSRDSSGNTIYF
cdr3_nt: TGTGCTAGCAGCCGAGACAGCTCTGGAAACACCATATATTTT

v_call: TRBV7-2
j_call: TRBJ1-3
d_call: -
clone_size: -
cdr3_aa: CASEFVGEGNTIYF
cdr3_nt: TGTGCCAGTGAGTTCGTGGGAGAAGGAAACACCATATATTTT

v_call: TRBV5-4
j_call: TRBJ2-1
d_call: TRBD1
clone_size: -
cdr3_aa: CASFSQGDRGSYNEQFF
cdr3_nt: TGTGCCAGCTTTTCACAGGGGGACCGGGGGTCCTACAATGAGCAGTTCTTC

v_call: TRBV27
j_call: TRBJ2-7
d_call: TRBD2
clone_size: -
cdr3_aa: CASSPPTSGSEQYF
cdr3_nt: TGTGCCAGCAGTCCCCCGACTAGCGGGAGCGAGCAGTACTTC